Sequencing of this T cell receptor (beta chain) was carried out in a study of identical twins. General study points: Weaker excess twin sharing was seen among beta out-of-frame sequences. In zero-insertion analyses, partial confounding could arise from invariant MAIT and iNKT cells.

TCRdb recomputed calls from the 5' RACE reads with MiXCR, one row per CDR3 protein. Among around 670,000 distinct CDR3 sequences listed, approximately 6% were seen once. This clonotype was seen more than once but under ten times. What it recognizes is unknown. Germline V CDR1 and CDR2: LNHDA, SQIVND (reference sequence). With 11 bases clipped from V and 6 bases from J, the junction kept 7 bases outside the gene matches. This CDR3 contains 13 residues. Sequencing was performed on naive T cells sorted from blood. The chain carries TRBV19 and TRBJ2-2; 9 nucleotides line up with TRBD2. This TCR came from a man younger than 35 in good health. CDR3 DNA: TGTGCCGTCGGGGGACTAGCCGCCGGGGAGCTGTTTTTT. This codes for CAVGGLAAGELFF.